This T cell receptor beta chain was recovered during a study of control samples from healthy donors and cancer patients. V lost 3 bases, J lost 4 bases, and 6 bases lay in between. This CDR3 region has 12 residues. Germline CDR1 is SGHNT and CDR2 is YENEEA. Libraries were prepared by immunoSEQ multiplex PCR; TCRdb keeps only in-frame clonotypes and omits some of them. The table includes about 59,000 clones, about 92% detected once. On this clone itself: Other DNA sequences in the same sample also yield this CDR3.

Sequencing input: PBMCs. The chain has TRBV11-3 and TRBJ1-1, with D unresolved. The receptor comes from a man aged 35-49 years with colorectal cancer. CDR3 residues: CASSLSGTEAFF. The CDR3 region has the DNA TGTGCCAGCAGCTTGTCTGGCACTGAAGCTTTCTTT.